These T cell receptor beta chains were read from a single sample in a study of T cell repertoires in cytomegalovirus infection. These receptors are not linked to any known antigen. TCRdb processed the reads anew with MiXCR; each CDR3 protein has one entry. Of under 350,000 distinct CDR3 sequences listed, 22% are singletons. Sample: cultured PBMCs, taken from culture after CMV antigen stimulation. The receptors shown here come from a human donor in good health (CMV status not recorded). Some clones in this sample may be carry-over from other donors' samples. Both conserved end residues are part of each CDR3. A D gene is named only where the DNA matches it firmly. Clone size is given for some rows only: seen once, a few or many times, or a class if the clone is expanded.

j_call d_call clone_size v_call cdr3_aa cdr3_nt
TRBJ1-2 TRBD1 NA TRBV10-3 CAVRDRADGYTF TGTGCCGTCCGGGACAGGGCGGATGGCTACACCTTC
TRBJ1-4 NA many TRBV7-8 CASSSFTGGANEKLFF TGTGCCAGCAGCTCCTTTACAGGAGGGGCTAATGAAAAACTGTTTTTT
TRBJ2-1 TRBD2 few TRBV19 CASRRREWYNEQFF TGTGCCAGTAGGAGGCGGGAGTGGTACAATGAGCAGTTCTTC
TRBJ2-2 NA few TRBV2 CASSPRAPQSANTGELFF TGTGCCAGCAGCCCGCGGGCCCCTCAGTCCGCGAACACCGGGGAGCTGTTTTTT
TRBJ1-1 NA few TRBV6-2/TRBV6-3 CASSYQIQGITEAFF TGTGCCAGCAGTTACCAAATACAGGGAATCACTGAAGCTTTCTTT
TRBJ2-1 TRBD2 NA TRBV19 CASTKGGLAGVEQFF TGTGCCAGTACCAAGGGGGGACTAGCGGGAGTTGAGCAGTTCTTC
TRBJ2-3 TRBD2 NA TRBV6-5 CASSYGGSGGSDTQYF TGTGCCAGCAGTTACGGGGGTAGCGGGGGTTCGGATACGCAGTATTTT
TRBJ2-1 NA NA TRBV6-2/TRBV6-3 CASSYSIGNDYNEQFF TGTGCCAGCAGTTACTCGATCGGGAATGATTACAATGAGCAGTTCTTC
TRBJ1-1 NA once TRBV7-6 CASSLREAFF TGTGCCAGCAGCCTCCGTGAAGCTTTCTTT
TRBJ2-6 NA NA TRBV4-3 CASSQESYRVAGANVLTF TGCGCCAGCAGCCAAGAGAGCTACAGGGTGGCTGGGGCCAACGTCCTGACTTTC
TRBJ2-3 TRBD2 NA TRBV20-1 CSAKVWAKGTSVTDTQYF TGCAGTGCTAAAGTGTGGGCAAAGGGGACTAGCGTTACAGATACGCAGTATTTT
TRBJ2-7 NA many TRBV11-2 CASSLLWGSIYEQYF TGTGCCAGCAGCTTACTTTGGGGCTCCATCTACGAGCAGTACTTC
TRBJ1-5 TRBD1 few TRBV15 CATSLTGVHNQPQHF TGTGCCACCAGCCTGACAGGGGTCCACAATCAGCCCCAGCATTTT
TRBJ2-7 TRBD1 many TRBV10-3 CAISPGQGASSYEQYF TGTGCCATCAGCCCCGGACAGGGCGCCTCTTCCTACGAGCAGTACTTC
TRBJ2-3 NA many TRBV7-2 CASSPPGIRDTQYF TGTGCCAGCAGCCCCCCAGGCATTCGAGATACGCAGTATTTT
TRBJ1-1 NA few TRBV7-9 CASSPEERGTEAFF TGTGCCAGCAGCCCAGAGGAGCGGGGCACTGAAGCTTTCTTT
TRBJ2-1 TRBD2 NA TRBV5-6 CASRKPGLDNNEQFF TGTGCCAGCAGGAAGCCGGGACTAGACAACAATGAGCAGTTCTTC
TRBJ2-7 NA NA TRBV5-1 CASSPQARVYEQYF TGCGCCAGCAGCCCGCAGGCCCGGGTGTACGAGCAGTACTTC
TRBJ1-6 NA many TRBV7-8 CASSLVRGARSPLHF TGTGCCAGCAGCTTAGTTAGGGGGGCTAGATCACCCCTCCACTTT
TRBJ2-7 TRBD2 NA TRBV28 CASWTSGRNEQYF TGTGCCAGCTGGACTAGCGGGAGGAATGAGCAGTACTTC
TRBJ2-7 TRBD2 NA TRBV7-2 CASNPVGRASYEQYF TGTGCCAGCAATCCTGTCGGGAGGGCCTCCTACGAGCAGTACTTC
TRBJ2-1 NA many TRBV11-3 CASSLMSSSSYNEQFF TGTGCCAGCAGCTTAATGAGCTCGAGCTCCTACAATGAGCAGTTCTTC
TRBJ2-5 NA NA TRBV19 CASSIEGFGETQYF TGTGCCAGTAGTATTGAGGGATTCGGAGAGACCCAGTACTTC
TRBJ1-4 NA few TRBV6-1 CASSKYSNEKLFF TGTGCCAGCAGCAAATACAGTAATGAAAAACTGTTTTTT
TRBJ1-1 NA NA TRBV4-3 CASSQIQAANTEAFF TGCGCCAGCAGCCAAATTCAGGCGGCGAACACTGAAGCTTTCTTT
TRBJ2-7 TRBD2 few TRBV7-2 CASSLGIPSGAEQYF TGTGCCAGCAGCTTAGGAATCCCTAGCGGTGCCGAGCAGTACTTC
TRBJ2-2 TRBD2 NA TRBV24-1 CATNDPGTSETQLFF TGTGCCACCAATGATCCCGGGACTAGCGAGACACAGCTGTTTTTT
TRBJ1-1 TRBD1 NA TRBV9 CASSPGQGKEQAFF TGTGCCAGCAGCCCGGGACAGGGAAAAGAGCAAGCTTTCTTT